This T cell receptor beta chain was profiled in a study of shared clonotypes between healthy human individuals. Turning to the study itself: Aged 18 to 49, the donors were a couple of women and a few men.

Sequenced by immunoSEQ multiplex PCR; TCRdb stores in-frame clones only, minus some. This sample has some 680,000 clones; less than 80% occur once, and the top ten carry around 2%. Trimming pared 1 base from V and 2 bases from J, leaving 10 bases between. This CDR3 region has 15 residues. The germline gives CDR1 MDHEN, CDR2 SYDVKM. Study outcomes and limitations: It was only blood that was sampled, and tissue repertoires likely differ. Naive subsets typically showed greater estimated richness than memory subsets. Among non-shared clonotypes, generation probabilities were lower than among those shared by all four donors.

Concerning this clone itself: Antigen specificity is unknown. The same CDR3 is also encoded by other DNA sequences in this sample.

Material for sequencing was memory CD4+ T cells sorted from blood. Described subset: CD45RA-negative fraction. This TCR was sampled from a woman aged 25 to 45 in good health. The rearrangement uses TRBV28 and TRBJ2-3; possible D gene TRBD2, 5 bases. The CDR3 is CASSLSGDYTDTQYF. CDR3 in DNA: TGTGCCAGCAGTTTATCCGGGGATTACACAGATACGCAGTATTTT.